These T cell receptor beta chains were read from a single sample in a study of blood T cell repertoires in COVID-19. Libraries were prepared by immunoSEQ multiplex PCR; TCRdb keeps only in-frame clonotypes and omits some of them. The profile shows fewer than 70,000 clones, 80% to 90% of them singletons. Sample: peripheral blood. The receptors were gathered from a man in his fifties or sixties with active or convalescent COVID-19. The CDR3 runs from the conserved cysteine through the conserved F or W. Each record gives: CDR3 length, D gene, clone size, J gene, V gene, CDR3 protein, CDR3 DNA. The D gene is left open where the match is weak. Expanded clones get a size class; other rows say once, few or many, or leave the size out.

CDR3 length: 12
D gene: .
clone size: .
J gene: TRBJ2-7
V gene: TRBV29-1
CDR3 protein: CSVDPGEDEQYF
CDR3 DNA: TGCAGCGTTGACCCGGGGGAGGACGAGCAGTACTTC

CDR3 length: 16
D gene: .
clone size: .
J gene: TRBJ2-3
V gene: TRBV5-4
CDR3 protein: CASSLFVGVGTDTQYF
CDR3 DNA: TGTGCCAGCAGCTTGTTTGTGGGAGTAGGCACAGATACGCAGTATTTT

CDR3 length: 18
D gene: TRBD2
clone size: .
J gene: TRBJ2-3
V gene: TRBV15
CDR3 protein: CATSRIRTSETSTDTQYF
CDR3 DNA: TGTGCCACCAGCAGAATCCGGACTAGCGAGACTAGCACAGATACGCAGTATTTT

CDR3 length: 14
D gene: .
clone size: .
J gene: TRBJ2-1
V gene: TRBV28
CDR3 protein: CASSLRGGKNEQFF
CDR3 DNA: TGTGCCAGCAGTTTAAGGGGGGGCAAGAATGAGCAGTTCTTC

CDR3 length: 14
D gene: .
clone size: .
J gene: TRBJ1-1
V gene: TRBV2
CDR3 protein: CASTINRENTEAFF
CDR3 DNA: TGTGCCAGCACAATTAACAGGGAGAACACTGAAGCTTTCTTT

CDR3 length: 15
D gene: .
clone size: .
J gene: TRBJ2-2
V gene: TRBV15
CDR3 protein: CATSRDQGNTGELFF
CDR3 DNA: TGTGCCACCAGCAGAGATCAGGGGAACACCGGGGAGCTGTTTTTT

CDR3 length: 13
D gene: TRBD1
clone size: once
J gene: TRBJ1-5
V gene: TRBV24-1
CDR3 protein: CATSRQGYQPQHF
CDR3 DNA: TGTGCCACCAGCAGACAGGGTTATCAGCCCCAGCATTTT

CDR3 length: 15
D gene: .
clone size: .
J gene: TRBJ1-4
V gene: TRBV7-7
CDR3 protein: CASSLGGLDGEKLFF
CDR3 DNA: TGTGCCAGCAGCTTAGGTGGCCTCGACGGGGAAAAACTGTTTTTT

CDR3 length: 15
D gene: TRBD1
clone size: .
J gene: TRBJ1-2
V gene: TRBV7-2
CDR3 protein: CASSLSSGGPYGYTF
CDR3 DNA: TGTGCCAGCAGTCTTAGCTCAGGGGGACCGTATGGCTACACCTTC

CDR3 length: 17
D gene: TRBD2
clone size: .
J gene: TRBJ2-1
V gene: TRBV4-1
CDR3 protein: CASSQALSGGGYNEQFF
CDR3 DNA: TGCGCCAGCAGCCAGGCCTTAAGCGGGGGGGGCTACAATGAGCAGTTCTTC

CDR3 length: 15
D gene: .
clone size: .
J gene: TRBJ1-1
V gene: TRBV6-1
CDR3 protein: CASSDGTLGGWYAFF
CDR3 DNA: TGTGCCAGCAGTGATGGGACGCTCGGGGGTTGGTACGCTTTCTTT

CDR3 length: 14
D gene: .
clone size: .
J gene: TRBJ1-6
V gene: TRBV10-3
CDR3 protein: CAITDSSYNSPLHF
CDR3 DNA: TGTGCCATCACAGACAGCTCCTATAATTCACCCCTCCACTTT

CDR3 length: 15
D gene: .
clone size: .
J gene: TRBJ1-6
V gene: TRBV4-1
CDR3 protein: CASSQDGGRNSPLHF
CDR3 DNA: TGCGCCAGCAGCCAAGATGGGGGCAGAAATTCACCCCTCCACTTT

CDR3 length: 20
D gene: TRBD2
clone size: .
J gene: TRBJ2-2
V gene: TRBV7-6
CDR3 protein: CASSLVGLAGGQAYTGELFF
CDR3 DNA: TGTGCCAGCAGCTTAGTAGGTCTAGCGGGAGGGCAGGCCTACACCGGGGAGCTGTTTTTT

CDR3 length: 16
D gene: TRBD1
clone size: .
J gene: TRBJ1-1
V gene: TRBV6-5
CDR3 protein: CASSYLSTGENTEAFF
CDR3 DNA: TGTGCCAGCAGTTACTTAAGCACAGGGGAGAACACTGAAGCTTTCTTT

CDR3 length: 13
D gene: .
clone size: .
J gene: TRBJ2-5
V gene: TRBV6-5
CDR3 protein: CASSRTLQETQYF
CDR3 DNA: TGTGCCAGCAGTCGGACTCTACAAGAGACCCAGTACTTC

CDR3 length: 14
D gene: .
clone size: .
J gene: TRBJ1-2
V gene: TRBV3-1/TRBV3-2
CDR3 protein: CASSQDRLLYGYTF
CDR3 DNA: TGTGCCAGCAGCCAAGATCGACTTCTATATGGCTACACCTTC

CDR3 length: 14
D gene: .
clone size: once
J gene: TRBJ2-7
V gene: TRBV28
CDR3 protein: CASSFWSTTYEQYF
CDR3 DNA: TGTGCCAGCAGTTTTTGGTCCACTACCTACGAGCAGTACTTC

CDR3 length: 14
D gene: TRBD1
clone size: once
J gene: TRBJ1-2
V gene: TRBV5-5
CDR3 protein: CASSSPGQAYGYTF
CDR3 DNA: TGTGCCAGCAGCTCTCCGGGACAGGCCTATGGCTACACCTTC

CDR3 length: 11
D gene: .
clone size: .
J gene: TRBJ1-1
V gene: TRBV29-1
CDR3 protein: CSVGRGTEAFF
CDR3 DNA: TGCAGCGTAGGTCGGGGCACTGAAGCTTTCTTT

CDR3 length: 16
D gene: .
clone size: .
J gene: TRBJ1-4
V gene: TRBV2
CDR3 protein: CASSGREGVANEKLFF
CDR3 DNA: TGTGCCAGCAGTGGCAGGGAAGGGGTAGCTAATGAAAAACTGTTTTTT

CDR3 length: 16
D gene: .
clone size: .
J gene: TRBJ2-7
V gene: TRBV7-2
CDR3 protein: CASSLSGLGNSGEQYF
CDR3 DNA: TGTGCCAGCAGCTTATCGGGTCTGGGGAATTCGGGGGAGCAGTACTTC

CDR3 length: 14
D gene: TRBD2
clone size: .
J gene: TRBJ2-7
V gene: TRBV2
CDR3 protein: CASEQREGSYEQYF
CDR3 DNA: TGTGCCAGCGAACAGCGGGAGGGAAGCTACGAGCAGTACTTC

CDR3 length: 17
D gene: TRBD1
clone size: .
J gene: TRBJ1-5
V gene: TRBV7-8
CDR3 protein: CASSPRGEQGVGQPQHF
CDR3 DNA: TGTGCCAGCAGCCCCAGAGGGGAGCAGGGGGTGGGTCAGCCCCAGCATTTT

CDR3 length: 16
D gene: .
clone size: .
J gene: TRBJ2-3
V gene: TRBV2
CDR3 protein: CASSEALARGADTQYF
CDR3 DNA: TGTGCCAGCAGTGAAGCGCTAGCCCGGGGGGCGGATACGCAGTATTTT

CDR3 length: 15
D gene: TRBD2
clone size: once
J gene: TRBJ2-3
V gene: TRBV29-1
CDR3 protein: CSVGSLAGGQDTQYF
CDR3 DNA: TGCAGCGTTGGATCGCTAGCGGGAGGGCAAGATACGCAGTATTTT

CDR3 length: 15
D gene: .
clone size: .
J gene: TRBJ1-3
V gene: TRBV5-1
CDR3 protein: CASSSTGPSGNTIYF
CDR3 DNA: TGCGCCAGCAGCTCCACAGGGCCCTCTGGAAACACCATATATTTT

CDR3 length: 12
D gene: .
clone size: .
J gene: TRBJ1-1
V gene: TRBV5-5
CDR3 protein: CASSLALTEAFF
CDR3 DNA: TGTGCCAGCAGCTTGGCCCTCACTGAAGCTTTCTTT

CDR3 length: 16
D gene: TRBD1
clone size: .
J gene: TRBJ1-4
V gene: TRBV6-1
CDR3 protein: CASSGQGIGTNEKLFF
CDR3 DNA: TGTGCCAGCAGTGGACAGGGGATTGGAACTAATGAAAAACTGTTTTTT

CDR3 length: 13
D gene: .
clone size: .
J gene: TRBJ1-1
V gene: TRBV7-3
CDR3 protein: CASSPNLNTEAFF
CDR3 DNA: TGTGCCAGCAGCCCGAACTTGAACACTGAAGCTTTCTTT

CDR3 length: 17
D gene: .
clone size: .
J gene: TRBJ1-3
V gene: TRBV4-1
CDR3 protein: CASSQIVGVLSGNTIYF
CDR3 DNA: TGCGCCAGCAGCCAGATAGTCGGGGTCCTCTCTGGAAACACCATATATTTT

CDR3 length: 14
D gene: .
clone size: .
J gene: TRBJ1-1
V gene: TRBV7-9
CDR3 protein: CASSSRKEDTEAFF
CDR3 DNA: TGTGCCAGCAGCTCCAGAAAGGAGGACACTGAAGCTTTCTTT

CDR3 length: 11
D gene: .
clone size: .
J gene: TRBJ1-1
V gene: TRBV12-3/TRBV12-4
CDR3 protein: CASNTGTEAFF
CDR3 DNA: TGTGCCAGCAATACGGGGACTGAAGCTTTCTTT

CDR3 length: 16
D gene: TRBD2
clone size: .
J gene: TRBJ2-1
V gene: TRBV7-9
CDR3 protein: CASSLARLAGGEEQFF
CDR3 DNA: TGTGCCAGCAGCTTAGCCCGACTAGCGGGGGGAGAGGAGCAGTTCTTC

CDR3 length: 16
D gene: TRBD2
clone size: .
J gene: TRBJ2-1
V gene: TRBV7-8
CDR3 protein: CASSGGLALSYNEQFF
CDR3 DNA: TGTGCCAGCAGTGGGGGACTAGCGCTCTCCTACAATGAGCAGTTCTTC

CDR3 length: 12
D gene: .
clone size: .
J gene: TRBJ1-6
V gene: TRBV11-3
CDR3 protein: CASSQDNSPLHF
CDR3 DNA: TGTGCCAGCAGCCAGGATAATTCACCCCTCCACTTT

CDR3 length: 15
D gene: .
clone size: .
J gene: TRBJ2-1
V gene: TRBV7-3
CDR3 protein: CASRIQAAPHNEQFF
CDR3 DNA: TGTGCCAGCAGAATACAGGCCGCACCGCACAATGAGCAGTTCTTC

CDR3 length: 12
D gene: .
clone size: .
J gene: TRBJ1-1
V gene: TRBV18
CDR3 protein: CASSPARSEAFF
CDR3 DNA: TGTGCCAGCTCACCAGCGAGGTCTGAAGCTTTCTTT

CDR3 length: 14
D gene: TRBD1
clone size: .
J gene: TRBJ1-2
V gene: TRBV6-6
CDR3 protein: CASSYKGANYGYTF
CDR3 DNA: TGTGCCAGCAGTTACAAGGGGGCCAACTATGGCTACACCTTC

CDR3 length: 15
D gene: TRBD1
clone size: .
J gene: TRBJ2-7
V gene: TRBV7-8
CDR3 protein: CASSVGTGAHYEQYF
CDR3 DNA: TGTGCCAGCAGCGTGGGGACAGGGGCCCACTACGAGCAGTACTTC

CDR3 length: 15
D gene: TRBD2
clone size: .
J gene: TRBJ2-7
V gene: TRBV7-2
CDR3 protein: CASSLERGPFYEQYF
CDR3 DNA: TGTGCCAGCAGCTTAGAGCGGGGGCCCTTCTACGAGCAGTACTTC

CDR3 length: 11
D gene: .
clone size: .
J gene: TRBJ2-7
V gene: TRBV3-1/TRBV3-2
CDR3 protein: CASSHKYEQYF
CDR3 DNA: TGTGCCAGCAGTCACAAGTACGAGCAGTACTTC

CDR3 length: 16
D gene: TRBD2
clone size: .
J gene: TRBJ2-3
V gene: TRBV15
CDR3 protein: CATSEGLAGGPDTQYF
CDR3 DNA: TGTGCCACCAGCGAAGGACTAGCGGGAGGGCCGGATACGCAGTATTTT

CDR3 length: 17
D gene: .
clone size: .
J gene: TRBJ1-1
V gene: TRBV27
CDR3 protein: CASSFTEPSTVNTEAFF
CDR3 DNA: TGTGCCAGCAGTTTCACCGAACCTTCGACAGTGAACACTGAAGCTTTCTTT

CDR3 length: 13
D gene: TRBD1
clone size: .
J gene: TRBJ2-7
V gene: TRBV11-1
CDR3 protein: CASSPGQSYEQYF
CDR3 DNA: TGTGCCAGCAGCCCGGGACAGTCCTACGAGCAGTACTTC

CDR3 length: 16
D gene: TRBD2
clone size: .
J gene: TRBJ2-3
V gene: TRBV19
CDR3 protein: CASSMRLAGAEDTQYF
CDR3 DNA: TGTGCCAGTAGTATGCGACTAGCGGGAGCGGAAGATACGCAGTATTTT

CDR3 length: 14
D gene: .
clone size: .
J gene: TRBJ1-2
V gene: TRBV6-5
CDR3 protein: CASSYDEQNYGYTF
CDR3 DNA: TGTGCCAGCAGTTACGATGAACAGAACTATGGCTACACCTTC

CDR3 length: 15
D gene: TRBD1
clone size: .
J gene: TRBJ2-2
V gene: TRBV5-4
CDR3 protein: CASSPDRVFPGELFF
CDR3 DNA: TGTGCCAGCAGCCCGGACAGGGTTTTCCCCGGGGAGCTGTTTTTT